The 26 T cell receptor beta chains in this list originate from one sample, sequenced in a study of T cells in localized non-small cell lung cancer. The table came from immunoSEQ multiplex PCR; TCRdb's copy has only in-frame clones and leaves some out. The sample yields under 35,000 clones, around 77% seen once. This material consisted of peripheral blood, taken before any cancer treatment. The receptor set was obtained from a male donor aged 60 or over with stage III squamous cell lung carcinoma.

This clone was picked up one time. The chain joins TRBV19 to TRBJ2-7, with TRBD1 as a possible D gene (6 bases). CDR3 length equals 14 residues. CDR1 is LNHDA, CDR2 SQIVND, per germline (reference sequence). Trimming left V 4 bases short and J 2 bases short, with 12 bases between. CDR3 amino acids: CASSKQTGAYEQYF. As DNA, the CDR3 is TGTGCCAGTAGTAAGCAGACAGGTGCCTACGAGCAGTACTTC.

This clone counts as medium-sized (0.01 to 0.1%). V and J are TRBV5-6 and TRBJ1-5; D is unresolved. The V end was cut by 1 base, the J end by 5 bases, with 10 bases between. The CDR3 totals 14 residues. CDR1 SGHDT and CDR2 YYEEEE come from the germline V gene. CDR3 DNA sequence: TGTGCCAGCAGCTTGATGGGGAGCCATCAGCCCCAGCATTTT. Amino acid sequence: CASSLMGSHQPQHF.

The J gene is TRBJ1-3, the V gene TRBV19, with D unclear. The V gene lost 7 bases and the J gene lost 0 bases, with 13 bases spanning the gap. This CDR3 region has 15 residues. Germline V lookup: CDR1 LNHDA, CDR2 SQIVND (reference sequence). The CDR3 DNA follows: TGTGCCAGTACCCCACCCGCGGCCTCTGGAAACACCATATATTTT. This gives the protein CASTPPAASGNTIYF. Together with reference TRBV19 and TRBJ1-3, the CDR3 gives the full variable domain: DGGITQSPKYLFRKEGQNVTLSCEQNLNHDAMYWYRQDPGQGLRLIYYSQIVNDFQKGDIAEGYSVSREKKESFPLTVTSAQKNPTAFYLCASTPPAASGNTIYFGEGSWLTVV.

There are a few counts of this clone. This rearrangement joins TRBV7-2 to TRBJ2-7; tentatively, D is TRBD2 (6 bases). This CDR3 contains 14 residues. In germline, CDR1 is SGHTA, CDR2 FQGNSA. V was cut by 5 bases and J by 2 bases, with 13 bases left in between. The CDR3, as DNA: TGTGCCAGCAGCCAAAATGGGGGGACCTACGAGCAGTACTTC. It specifies CASSQNGGTYEQYF.

J is TRBJ2-2 and V is TRBV6-5; D is undetermined. V lost 0 bases and J lost 8, with 7 bases in between. This CDR3 contains 13 residues. Germline CDR1 is MNHEY and CDR2 is SVGAGI. CDR3 region: CASSYSPPGELFF. The CDR3, as DNA: TGTGCCAGCAGTTACTCCCCCCCGGGGGAGCTGTTTTTT.

This clone was observed a handful of times. This chain joins TRBV5-1 and TRBJ1-3; 8 bases fit TRBD1. The CDR3 has 15 residues. The trim removed 3 bases at V and 3 bases at J, leaving 5 bases unmatched. Germline V lookup: CDR1 SGHRS, CDR2 YFSETQ. For the CDR3, the DNA is TGCGCCAGCAGCTCAGGGGGCTCGGGTGGAAACACCATATATTTT. It translates to CASSSGGSGGNTIYF. The full variable domain, with the rest looked up from reference TRBV5-1 and TRBJ1-3, is KAGVTQTPRYLIKTRGQQVTLSCSPISGHRSVSWYQQTPGQGLQFLFEYFSETQRNKGNFPGRFSGRQFSNSRSEMNVSTLELGDSALYLCASSSGGSGGNTIYFGEGSWLTVV.

The CDR3 nucleotides are TGTGCCAGCAGTTACTCGAGCTCTGGGGCCAACGTCCTGACTTTC. This gives the protein CASSYSSSGANVLTF. The chain employs TRBV6-5 and TRBJ2-6; D gene unclear. The V gene lost 0 bases and the J gene lost 0 bases, with 3 bases spanning the gap. Germline-derived CDR1 and CDR2 are MNHEY and SVGAGI. This CDR3 has 15 residues.

CDR3 region: CASSPQDRENTEAFF. Here the CDR3 DNA reads TGTGCCAGCAGCCCCCAAGACAGGGAGAACACTGAAGCTTTCTTT. This sequence joins TRBV7-2 and TRBJ1-1, with TRBD1 matching over 7 bases. Germline V gene lookup returns CDR1 SGHTA and CDR2 FQGNSA. V shed 5 bases, J shed 1 base, and the junction held 7 bases outside the gene matches. The CDR3 extends over 15 amino acids.

In regard to this clone: Other DNA sequences from this sample encode an identical CDR3 as well. The chain employs TRBV5-1 and TRBJ1-3; D not resolved. Germline assignment: CDR1 SGHRS and CDR2 YFSETQ. This CDR3 is built from 15 residues. V was trimmed by 0 bases and J by 1 base, leaving 8 bases between them. The CDR3 here is CASSLDGSSGNTIYF. The CDR3 region has the DNA TGCGCCAGCAGCTTGGACGGATCTTCTGGAAACACCATATATTTT.

This chain connects TRBV7-8 to TRBJ1-5, with a weak D call TRBD1 (6 bases). The CDR3 spans 15 residues. The ends were cut back, 5 bases at V and 6 bases at J, with 17 bases in the middle. Looked up from germline, CDR1 is SGHVS and CDR2 is FQNEAQ. The chain's CDR3 is CASSKGGAGSQPQHF. CDR3 bases: TGTGCCAGCAGCAAGGGGGGGGCTGGGAGTCAGCCCCAGCATTTT.

J is TRBJ2-1 and V is TRBV2; no clear D gene. Germline CDR1 reads SNHLY; CDR2 reads FYNNEI. This CDR3 has 12 amino acids. V was cut by 2 bases and J by 7 bases, with 6 bases left in between. CDR3 amino acids: CASSEPENEQFF. For the CDR3, the DNA is TGTGCCAGCAGTGAACCGGAAAATGAGCAGTTCTTC. Supplemented by reference TRBV2 and TRBJ2-1, the full variable domain reads EPEVTQTPSHQVTQMGQEVILRCVPISNHLYFYWYRQILGQKVEFLVSFYNNEISEKSEIFDDQFSVERPDGSNFTLKIRSTKLEDSAMYFCASSEPENEQFFGPGTRLTVL.

This clone was observed a handful of times. This rearrangement joins TRBV12-5 to TRBJ2-3, with TRBD2 matching 7 bases. The CDR3 spans 14 residues. CDR1 LGHNT and CDR2 FRNRAP come from the germline V gene. The V segment lost 9 bases and the J segment 0 bases; nucleotides outside the gene matches: 6. The CDR3 nucleotides read TGTGCTAGCGCCTGGCGGGAGAGCACAGATACGCAGTATTTT. Residues: CASAWRESTDTQYF.

This clone was detected a few times. The chain is built from TRBV6-5 and TRBJ2-7; 9 nucleotides match TRBD1. The germline V gene encodes CDR1 MNHEY and CDR2 SVGAGI. V gave up 5 bases and J gave up 3 bases; unmatched junction bases: 5. CDR3 length: 14 residues. The CDR3 reads CASSRAGQGYEQYF. The CDR3 region has the DNA TGTGCCAGCAGTCGCGCGGGACAGGGCTACGAGCAGTACTTC.

V usage is TRBV5-1 and J usage is TRBJ2-7, with no clear D. The CDR3 length is 14 residues. CDR1 SGHRS and CDR2 YFSETQ come from the germline V gene. Trimming stripped 5 bases from V and 3 bases from J, with 15 bases between. The CDR3 DNA is TGCGCCAGCAGTCCGCCCGCGGCAGACTACGAGCAGTACTTC. It yields the protein CASSPPAADYEQYF.

The gene calls are TRBV27 and TRBJ1-1, with 7 bases aligning to TRBD1. Looked up from germline, CDR1 is MNHEY and CDR2 is SMNVEV (reference sequence). The CDR3 is 17 residues long. V shed 0 bases and J 1 base; nucleotides not matched to a gene: 8. The CDR3 protein is CASSLSSKGAGNTEAFF. CDR3 sequence (DNA): TGTGCCAGCAGTTTATCTTCTAAGGGGGCCGGGAACACTGAAGCTTTCTTT.

This rearrangement joins TRBV30 to TRBJ2-1, with 10 bases lining up with TRBD2. The CDR3 contains 14 residues. With V trimmed by 2 bases and J by 6 bases, 4 bases remained unmatched. The germline gives CDR1 GTSNPN, CDR2 SVGIG (reference sequence). The chain's CDR3 is CAWSQLAGVNEQFF. The CDR3 DNA sequence: TGTGCCTGGAGTCAGCTAGCGGGAGTCAATGAGCAGTTCTTC.

The gene calls are TRBV5-6 and TRBJ1-4, with a weak D call TRBD1 (5 bases). From germline, CDR1 is SGHDT and CDR2 YYEEEE. The CDR3 runs to 16 residues. V lost 4 bases to trimming and J lost 3 bases, with 16 bases between them. CDR3 residues: CASSLRVGAANEKLFF. DNA of the CDR3: TGTGCCAGCAGCCTCAGGGTAGGGGCGGCTAATGAAAAACTGTTTTTT. Variable domain in full (rest from reference TRBV5-6 and TRBJ1-4): DAGVTQSPTHLIKTRGQQVTLRCSPKSGHDTVSWYQQALGQGPQFIFQYYEEEERQRGNFPDRFSGHQFPNYSSELNVNALLLGDSALYLCASSLRVGAANEKLFFGSGTQLSVL.

V usage is TRBV19 and J usage is TRBJ1-1; 9 nucleotides agree with TRBD1. The germline gives CDR1 LNHDA, CDR2 SQIVND (reference sequence). V gave up 4 bases and J gave up 1 base; unmatched junction bases: 1. This CDR3 has 14 residues. CDR3 DNA: TGTGCCAGTAGTAGGGACAGGGAGAACACTGAAGCTTTCTTT. The encoded protein is CASSRDRENTEAFF. Full variable domain (missing parts from reference TRBV19 and TRBJ1-1): DGGITQSPKYLFRKEGQNVTLSCEQNLNHDAMYWYRQDPGQGLRLIYYSQIVNDFQKGDIAEGYSVSREKKESFPLTVTSAQKNPTAFYLCASSRDRENTEAFFGQGTRLTVV.

The chain is built from TRBV5-5 and TRBJ2-7, with TRBD1 as a possible D gene (5 bases). Germline CDR1 SGHKS, CDR2 YYEKEE (reference sequence). The V end was cut by 0 bases, the J end by 0 bases, with 16 bases between. The CDR3 has 17 amino acids. CDR3 in amino acids: CASSLAPRQGGSYEQYF. The CDR3 bases are TGTGCCAGCAGCTTGGCCCCGCGGCAGGGCGGCTCCTACGAGCAGTACTTC.

The chain combines TRBV25-1 with TRBJ1-5; 9 bases match TRBD1. The V gene's germline CDR1 is MGHDK and CDR2 SYGVNS. The length of the CDR3 is 14 residues. Trimming removed 6 bases from V and 6 bases from J; junction bases left unmatched: 6. CDR3 in amino acids: CASSATGGSQPQHF. The CDR3 DNA reads as TGTGCCAGCAGCGCGACAGGGGGAAGTCAGCCCCAGCATTTT.

This clone showed up just a few times. The V and J genes are TRBV2 and TRBJ1-1; TRBD1 matches 11 bases. Per the germline V gene, CDR1 is SNHLY and CDR2 is FYNNEI. The CDR3 is 16 residues long. The V gene end was trimmed by 2 bases and the J gene end by 0 bases; junction bases not matched to a gene: 2. CDR3 nucleotides: TGTGCCAGCAGTGAACTGGGACAGGGGGTGAACACTGAAGCTTTCTTT. Protein product: CASSELGQGVNTEAFF.

This clone came up once. This chain joins TRBV30 and TRBJ1-3; D remains unclear. CDR1 GTSNPN and CDR2 SVGIG come from the germline V gene (reference sequence). The germline V and J ends were trimmed by 2 bases and 5 bases, with 7 bases remaining between them. This CDR3 region has 12 residues. CDR3 sequence (DNA): TGTGCCTGGAGTCTCGGTCGAAACACCATATATTTT. Its translation: CAWSLGRNTIYF.

The V and J genes are TRBV5-1 and TRBJ2-3; tentative D call: TRBD2 (5 bases). The germline gives CDR1 SGHRS, CDR2 YFSETQ. This CDR3 has 15 residues. V was cut by 0 bases and J by 4 bases, with 12 bases left in between. DNA for the CDR3: TGCGCCAGCAGCTTGGCTGGGAAGGAGGCAGATACGCAGTATTTT. It specifies CASSLAGKEADTQYF.

The CDR3 nucleotides read TGTGCCATCAGTGAGGGGGACCAGGGGGGAGATACGCAGTATTTT. Its translation is CAISEGDQGGDTQYF. The genes are TRBV10-3 and TRBJ2-3, with D perhaps matching TRBD1 (7 bases). The CDR3 runs 15 residues. V was clipped by 2 bases and J by 5 bases, with 14 bases between them. Germline values: CDR1 ENHRY, CDR2 SYGVKD.

A remark on this clone: This sample includes further DNA sequences coding for the same CDR3. The CDR3 nucleotides are TGTGCCAGCAGCTTGGACTACGAGCAGTACTTC. This translates into CASSLDYEQYF. V and J are TRBV5-5 and TRBJ2-7; the D is unclear. The CDR3 consists of 11 residues. The V gene's germline CDR1 is SGHKS and CDR2 YYEKEE (reference sequence). Trimming removed 0 bases from V and 3 bases from J, with 1 base in between.

The CDR3: CASSLSGSRPYDTQYF. In nucleotides, the CDR3 is TGTGCCAGCAGCTTATCCGGATCCCGGCCCTATGATACGCAGTATTTT. This rearrangement joins TRBV7-6 to TRBJ2-3, with D unresolved. CDR1 is SGHVS and CDR2 is FNYEAQ in the germline V gene. CDR3 length: 16 amino acids. The V gene lost 2 bases and the J gene lost 6 bases, with 18 bases spanning the gap.